This paragraph reports one T cell receptor beta chain. The data were obtained in a study of blood T cell repertoires in COVID-19. Study-wide context: Spain, Italy and the United States supplied samples that represented acute and convalescent COVID-19.

In the original processing: The assay estimated nucleated cells by amplifying reference gene primers. Assay used: immunoSEQ multiplex PCR; TCRdb lists only in-frame clones, some missing. V and J calls and clone size are copied from that table; D and trimming were computed from the DNA. The data contain roughly 190,000 clones, about 88% of them singletons. Participants reported their clinical history, and cohort assignment relied on those reports. The germline CDR1 and CDR2 sequences are MNHEY and SMNVEV (reference sequence). Trimming shortened V by 2 bases and J by 2 bases, and 9 bases separated the two germline ends. This CDR3 is built from 14 residues.

The chain carries TRBV27 and TRBJ1-1, with D hard to call. The clonotype was recovered from a woman aged 35 to 49 in a cohort exposed to, infected with or recovered from COVID-19 (not recorded which). The sample was PBMCs or T cells enriched from blood (not recorded which). CDR3 region: CASSLAVPNTEAFF. DNA of the CDR3: TGTGCCAGCAGTTTAGCGGTCCCTAACACTGAAGCTTTCTTT.